The 32 T cell receptor beta chains presented below share a single source sample, sequenced in a study of T-cell reconstitution after alpha-beta-depleted transplantation in children. Construction of the TCRbeta library involved unique molecular identifiers. Using its own MiXCR run on the PCR reads, TCRdb lists one record per CDR3 protein. Of roughly 120,000 distinct CDR3 sequences in the sample, 10% were seen once. Here the sequenced sample was PBMCs from the stem cell graft donor, taken from the stem cell graft. The receptors come from a human donor who donated a stem cell graft to a child with acute lymphoblastic leukemia.

This clonotype came up many times. The genes are TRBV12-3 or TRBV12-4 and TRBJ2-1, with D possibly matching TRBD1 (6 bases). The V end was cut by 8 bases, the J end by 4 bases, with 18 bases between. The CDR3 is made up of 15 amino acids. The CDR3 sequence is CASQNYRVGYNEQFF. The CDR3 coding sequence is TGTGCCAGCCAAAACTACAGGGTGGGATACAATGAGCAGTTCTTC.

This clonotype has at least ten counts. The chain recombines TRBV12-3 or TRBV12-4 with TRBJ1-6; a possible D gene is TRBD1 (6 bases). V lost 6 bases and J 8 bases, leaving 17 bases between the germline ends. The CDR3 contains 15 residues. The chain's CDR3 is CASRLLGGLDSPLHF. The CDR3 nucleotides read TGTGCCAGCAGACTCCTAGGGGGTCTGGATTCACCCCTCCACTTT.

This CDR3 reads CASSQDVDGNRYNEQFF. The CDR3 nucleotides read TGCGCCAGCAGCCAAGACGTGGACGGGAACCGCTACAATGAGCAGTTCTTC. The chain links TRBV4-3 to TRBJ2-1, with a possible D match to TRBD2 (5 bases). Between the trimmed V and J ends, which lost 0 bases and 3 bases, there was a span of 15 bases. Germline V gene lookup returns CDR1 LGHNA and CDR2 YSLEER. This CDR3 region has 17 residues.

The sample holds many counts of this clonotype. This chain joins TRBV20-1 and TRBJ1-5; D remains ambiguous. Germline loops: CDR1 DFQATT, CDR2 SNEGSKA (reference sequence). The ends were cut back, 3 bases at V and 1 base at J, with 13 bases in the middle. CDR3 size: 15 residues. DNA of the CDR3: TGCAGTGCTAGCAATAAGGACGCCAGCAATCAGCCCCAGCATTTT. It encodes CSASNKDASNQPQHF.

The genes are TRBV6-2 or TRBV6-3 and TRBJ2-3; 7 bases fit TRBD1. J was trimmed by 4 bases and V by 2 bases; bases with no gene match: 6. Germline loops: CDR1 MNHEY, CDR2 SVGEGT. The CDR3 is made up of 15 amino acids. The CDR3 loop reads CASSYGAGGADTQYF. The DNA for the CDR3 is TGTGCCAGCAGTTACGGGGCAGGGGGAGCAGATACGCAGTATTTT.

This clonotype showed up many times. The CDR3 DNA reads as TGTGCCAGCAGTTACGACACCTATGCCTCTGGGGCCAACGTCCTGACTTTC. Translated: CASSYDTYASGANVLTF. The rearrangement uses TRBV6-2 or TRBV6-3 and TRBJ2-6; D ambiguous. Per germline, CDR1 MNHEY and CDR2 SVGEGT. The CDR3 is 17 residues long. V was shortened by 2 bases and J by 0 bases, with 11 bases between the two germline ends.

This clonotype came up many times. This chain connects TRBV20-1 to TRBJ1-1, with a tentative D call TRBD1 (6 bases). The germline V gene has CDR1 DFQATT and CDR2 SNEGSKA (reference sequence). Trimming stripped 5 bases from V and 1 base from J, with 17 bases between. The CDR3 extends over 15 amino acids. The CDR3, as DNA: TGCAGTGCTCAGTCCCCGACAGGAGCGAACACTGAAGCTTTCTTT. It is translated as CSAQSPTGANTEAFF.

This clonotype was found many times. CDR3: CASSLWADTQYF. The CDR3 bases are TGTGCCAGCAGCTTATGGGCAGATACGCAGTATTTT. The rearrangement uses TRBV5-5 and TRBJ2-3; no clear D. The CDR3 runs to 12 residues. Germline V gene lookup returns CDR1 SGHKS and CDR2 YYEKEE (reference sequence). V dropped 2 bases and J dropped 4 bases, with 5 bases sitting between them.

This clonotype showed up many times. The V call is TRBV20-1, the J call TRBJ2-1; 12 bases are shared with TRBD2. V dropped 0 bases and J dropped 6; count of bases not matched to a gene: 9. Germline V gene lookup returns CDR1 DFQATT and CDR2 SNEGSKA (reference sequence). This CDR3 is 17 amino acids long. In nucleotides, the CDR3 is TGCAGTGCTAGAGATGCAAAGACTAGCGGGAGAATCAATGAGCAGTTCTTC. It yields the protein CSARDAKTSGRINEQFF.

At least ten counts were recorded for this clonotype. The V gene is TRBV7-8, the J gene TRBJ1-2; TRBD1 matches 7 bases. The ends lost 1 base at V and 3 bases at J; junction bases unmatched: 11. The germline V gene has CDR1 SGHVS and CDR2 FQNEAQ. This CDR3 is 17 amino acids long. CDR3: CASSLGQGLALDYGYTF. The CDR3 DNA reads TGTGCCAGCAGCTTAGGACAGGGCTTGGCCCTTGACTATGGCTACACCTTC.

This clonotype was observed many times. The chain employs TRBV24-1 and TRBJ1-4; no clear D gene. The CDR3 has 17 residues. Between the trimmed V and J ends, which lost 2 bases and 0 bases, there was a span of 12 bases. CDR1 and CDR2 (germline): KGHDR, SFDVKD. CDR3 bases: TGTGCCACCAGTGATTCAAGGGCGGGAACAACTAATGAAAAACTGTTTTTT. Protein: CATSDSRAGTTNEKLFF.

This clonotype was seen repeatedly, ten times or more. The J gene is TRBJ2-1, the V gene TRBV5-1; TRBD2 aligns across 8 bases. Germline CDR1 and CDR2: SGHRS and YFSETQ. V dropped 2 bases and J dropped 7; count of bases not matched to a gene: 5. The CDR3 extends over 14 amino acids. The CDR3, as DNA: TGCGCCAGCAGCTTAAGACTAGCGCCGAATGAGCAGTTCTTC. This translates into CASSLRLAPNEQFF.

This clonotype appeared many times. CDR3 residues: CSALSTQGLNYGYTF. CDR3 sequence (DNA): TGCAGTGCTCTTAGCACTCAGGGTCTGAACTATGGCTACACCTTC. The chain links TRBV20-1 to TRBJ1-2; the D gene is possibly TRBD1 (5 bases). The CDR3 is made up of 15 amino acids. The V gene lost 5 bases and the J gene lost 2 bases, with 18 bases spanning the gap. The germline V gene encodes CDR1 DFQATT and CDR2 SNEGSKA (reference sequence).

This clonotype has at least ten counts. The genes are TRBV6-5 and TRBJ2-1; perhaps TRBD2 as D (6 bases). From germline, CDR1 is MNHEY and CDR2 SVGAGI. The CDR3 has 14 residues. V lost 3 bases, J lost 6 bases, and 12 bases lay in between. CDR3 in amino acids: CASSYGGTGNEQFF. DNA for the CDR3: TGTGCCAGCAGTTATGGCGGGACCGGCAATGAGCAGTTCTTC.

This clonotype was seen many times. The DNA for the CDR3 is TGTGCCAGCTCACCAGGCAGGGGAGACTTGGACACTGAAGCTTTCTTT. Protein product: CASSPGRGDLDTEAFF. The chain employs TRBV18 and TRBJ1-1; a weak D match, TRBD1 (6 bases). The CDR3 contains 16 residues. The V end lost 2 bases, the J end lost 3 bases, and 16 bases lay between the germline ends. Germline V gene lookup returns CDR1 KGHSH and CDR2 LQKENI.

This clonotype was seen many times. The chain has TRBV10-3 and TRBJ2-3; D gene uncertain. This CDR3 comprises 15 residues. The V gene's germline CDR1 is ENHRY and CDR2 SYGVKD. Trimming left V 1 base short and J 0 bases short, with 8 bases between. The CDR3, as DNA: TGTGCCATCAGTGAGTACCACACCAGCACAGATACGCAGTATTTT. Translation gives CAISEYHTSTDTQYF.

This clonotype occurred many times. V usage is TRBV7-2 and J usage is TRBJ2-7; D perhaps matches TRBD2 (6 bases). Trimming cost V 1 base and J 1 base, with 11 bases left between them. This CDR3 has 15 residues. Germline V gene lookup returns CDR1 SGHTA and CDR2 FQGNSA. CDR3 sequence reads: CASSLGGTPSYEQYF. In DNA form, the CDR3 reads TGTGCCAGCAGCTTAGGCGGGACTCCTTCCTACGAGCAGTACTTC.

Only a few counts were recorded for this clonotype. The junction does not match germline at one end; this may be a read error. The gene calls are TRBV4-3 and TRBJ1-5, with D unclear. This CDR3 is 15 amino acids long. Germline assignment: CDR1 LGHNA and CDR2 YSLEER. The chain's CDR3 is CASSQGHYSNQPQHF. Here the CDR3 DNA reads TGCGCCAGCAGTCAAGGGCATTATAGCAATCAGCCCCAGCATTTT.

This clonotype was picked up many times. V gene TRBV6-1 combines with J gene TRBJ2-1; D gene uncertain. CDR3 size: 13 residues. V was shortened by 4 bases and J by 6 bases, with 10 bases between the two germline ends. Germline values: CDR1 MNHNS, CDR2 SASEGT. This chain's CDR3 is CASSVIGRNEQFF. Here the CDR3 DNA reads TGTGCCAGCAGTGTTATTGGCCGCAATGAGCAGTTCTTC.

This clonotype was recorded at least ten times. This rearrangement joins TRBV5-1 to TRBJ2-3, with 7 bases aligning to TRBD1. Germline CDR1 reads SGHRS; CDR2 reads YFSETQ. The CDR3 extends over 15 amino acids. The junction had 7 bases not matched to a gene; V was cut back by 1 base and J by 5 bases. CDR3 amino acids: CASSLSQGVVDTQYF. CDR3 DNA: TGCGCCAGCAGCTTGTCGCAGGGGGTTGTAGATACGCAGTATTTT.

This clonotype was detected many times. The chain combines TRBV27 with TRBJ1-2; D not resolved. Looked up from germline, CDR1 is MNHEY and CDR2 is SMNVEV (reference sequence). CDR3 length equals 13 residues. V dropped 3 bases and J dropped 2 bases, with 7 bases sitting between them. The DNA for the CDR3 is TGTGCCAGCAGTTTGAGGGAGAACTATGGCTACACCTTC. Protein product: CASSLRENYGYTF.

This clonotype was observed many times. This chain joins TRBV11-2 and TRBJ2-7; 8 positions match TRBD1. V lost 2 bases, J lost 12 bases, and 6 bases stayed unmatched. Germline CDR1 reads SGHAT; CDR2 reads FQNNGV. The CDR3 covers 12 residues. The CDR3 region is CASSLLSGTGYF. In DNA, the CDR3 is TGTGCCAGCAGCTTATTATCCGGGACAGGGTACTTC.

Only a few counts were recorded for this clonotype. The genes are TRBV20-1 and TRBJ2-7; D is unresolved. Trimming took 0 bases from V and 1 from J, leaving 7 bases between them. There are 13 residues in the CDR3. Per germline, CDR1 DFQATT and CDR2 SNEGSKA (reference sequence). The CDR3 reads CSARDPRSYEQYF. The CDR3 region has the DNA TGCAGTGCTAGAGATCCCAGATCCTACGAGCAGTACTTC.

This clonotype showed up many times. The V gene is TRBV29-1, the J gene TRBJ1-1; D ambiguous. Trimming removed 3 bases at V and 0 bases at J, with 20 bases between. This CDR3 contains 17 residues. Germline-derived CDR1 and CDR2 are SQVTM and ANQGSEA. The CDR3 DNA sequence: TGCAGCGTTGAGAAAGACCGCACCTACGGTATGAACACTGAAGCTTTCTTT. Its translation is CSVEKDRTYGMNTEAFF. The full variable domain, in which reference TRBV29-1 and TRBJ1-1 provide the parts outside the CDR3, is SAVISQKPSRDICQRGTSLTIQCQVDSQVTMMFWYRQQPGQSLTLIATANQGSEATYESGFVIDKFPISRPNLTFSTLTVSNMSPEDSSIYLCSVEKDRTYGMNTEAFFGQGTRLTVV.

The chain has TRBV10-2 and TRBJ2-1; TRBD1 is a possible D gene (5 bases). Per germline, CDR1 WSHSY and CDR2 SAAADI. Deletions cut 6 bases from V and 3 bases from J, with 6 bases between. This CDR3 is built from 12 residues. In DNA form, the CDR3 reads TGCGCCAGCAGCGACAGCTACAATGAGCAGTTCTTC. It translates to CASSDSYNEQFF.

This clonotype has ten or more counts. The gene calls are TRBV27 and TRBJ2-5; no clear D. Trimming removed 4 bases from V and 4 bases from J, with 16 bases in between. Germline CDR1 MNHEY, CDR2 SMNVEV (reference sequence). The CDR3 is 15 residues long. CDR3 coding DNA: TGTGCCAGCAGTTCTGTTATGGGCGTAGGAGAGACCCAGTACTTC. Its protein is CASSSVMGVGETQYF.

This clonotype showed up many times. The DNA of the CDR3 is TGTGCCAGCAGTTCCGGACTAGCGGGAGGGGGCACAGATACGCAGTATTTT. Protein: CASSSGLAGGGTDTQYF. The rearrangement uses TRBV12-3 or TRBV12-4 and TRBJ2-3; 15 positions agree with TRBD2. The V segment lost 4 bases and the J segment 1 base; nucleotides outside the gene matches: 3. CDR3 size: 17 residues.

This clonotype showed up many times. The gene calls are TRBV6-1 and TRBJ1-2; the D gene is possibly TRBD1 (6 bases). The CDR3 contains 14 residues. Trimming left V 6 bases short and J 3 bases short, with 14 bases between. The V gene's germline CDR1 is MNHNS and CDR2 SASEGT. CDR3 DNA: TGTGCCAGCAGCCTAGGGGGGAGTGACTATGGCTACACCTTC. Protein product: CASSLGGSDYGYTF.

This clonotype was seen repeatedly, ten times or more. The chain employs TRBV20-1 and TRBJ2-2; 12 bases are a match to TRBD2. Trimming took 1 base from V and 7 from J; bases not matched to a gene: 1. Germline V lookup: CDR1 DFQATT, CDR2 SNEGSKA (reference sequence). The CDR3 totals 14 residues. The CDR3 DNA reads as TGCAGTGCTAGAGGACTAGCGGGAGTCGGGGAGCTGTTTTTT. This codes for CSARGLAGVGELFF.

This clonotype came up a few times. Being one base from a much bigger clone, this may be a read error. V gene TRBV12-3 or TRBV12-4 combines with J gene TRBJ1-4; a weak D match, TRBD1 (6 bases). The CDR3 extends over 12 amino acids. CDR3 DNA: TGTGCCACCAGTTTTAGGGGGGAAAAACTGTTTTTT. This codes for CATSFRGEKLFF.

This clonotype came up many times. The CDR3 nucleotides are TGTGCCAGCAGGGGACAGGGATCGGACATTCAGTACTTC. Protein product: CASRGQGSDIQYF. This rearrangement joins TRBV2 to TRBJ2-4; TRBD1 matches 9 bases. V shed 6 bases, J shed 8 bases, and the junction held 5 bases outside the gene matches. The germline gives CDR1 SNHLY, CDR2 FYNNEI. The CDR3 totals 13 residues.

This clonotype was picked up many times. This sequence joins TRBV25-1 and TRBJ1-1; the D is unclear. V gave up 6 bases and J gave up 2 bases, with 7 bases separating them. This CDR3 has 12 residues. CDR1 is MGHDK, CDR2 SYGVNS, per germline. The DNA of the CDR3 is TGTGCCAGCAGAGAGGGAAACACTGAAGCTTTCTTT. Translated: CASREGNTEAFF.